The 23 T cell receptor beta chains in this list originate from one sample, sequenced in a study of T-cell memory formation after mild COVID-19. TCRdb reprocessed the 5' RACE reads with MiXCR, giving one entry per CDR3 protein. This table holds hundreds of thousands of distinct CDR3 sequences, about a fifth found once. Sequencing was performed on PBMCs or a T cell subset sorted from them (not recorded which). The receptors shown here come from an adult woman who had mild COVID-19 (a few samples of this study predate the infection). Cell type and time point are not known.

In its sample, this clonotype was seen a few times. The J gene is TRBJ1-2, the V gene TRBV11-2, with D possibly matching TRBD1 (5 bases). Trimming shortened V by 6 bases and J by 3 bases, and 23 bases separated the two germline ends. The CDR3 consists of 17 residues. The germline CDR1 and CDR2 sequences are SGHAT and FQNNGV. DNA of the CDR3: TGTGCCAGCAGATTGGGGGAGACGGCCCTATCCCACTATGGCTACACCTTC. Protein sequence: CASRLGETALSHYGYTF. The whole variable domain, remainder taken from reference TRBV11-2 and TRBJ1-2, is EAGVAQSPRYKIIEKRQSVAFWCNPISGHATLYWYQQILGQGPKLLIQFQNNGVVDDSQLPKDRFSAERLKGVDSTLKIQPAKLEDSAVYLCASRLGETALSHYGYTFGSGTRLTVV.

The chain employs TRBV7-2 and TRBJ2-5; TRBD2 agrees at 11 bases. V trimming: 4 bases; J trimming: 5 bases; junction bases outside the gene matches: 6. The CDR3 is 15 residues long. Germline V gene sequence: CDR1 SGHTA, CDR2 FQGNSA. CDR3 protein: CASSSLAGGMETQYF. The CDR3 nucleotides are TGTGCCAGCAGCTCTCTAGCGGGAGGAATGGAGACCCAGTACTTC.

The chain joins TRBV20-1 to TRBJ1-1, with 9 nucleotides matching TRBD1. Germline V gene data show CDR1 as DFQATT and CDR2 as SNEGSKA (reference sequence). CDR3 size: 14 residues. J lost 5 bases, V lost 5 bases, and 9 bases had no gene match. The CDR3 is CSAVIYDRGTEAFF. The DNA for the CDR3 is TGCAGTGCTGTAATTTATGACAGGGGGACTGAAGCTTTCTTT.

This clonotype is medium-sized by share. The chain employs TRBV29-1 and TRBJ2-1; D remains ambiguous. The V and J ends lost 2 bases and 5 bases respectively, with 4 bases between them. Germline V gene sequence: CDR1 SQVTM, CDR2 ANQGSEA. The CDR3 totals 11 residues. The CDR3 DNA reads TGCAGCGTTGAACGAAACAATGAGCAGTTCTTC. Residues: CSVERNNEQFF.

This clonotype has more than one count but fewer than ten. This chain connects TRBV25-1 to TRBJ2-7, with 8 bases fitting TRBD2. The ends lost 4 bases at V and 0 bases at J; junction bases unmatched: 5. Per germline, CDR1 MGHDK and CDR2 SYGVNS. The CDR3 is made up of 15 amino acids. Here the CDR3 reads CASSVPGTSSYEQYF. Here the CDR3 DNA reads TGTGCCAGCAGTGTCCCCGGGACTAGCTCCTACGAGCAGTACTTC.

This sequence joins TRBV6-1 and TRBJ2-7, with TRBD1 matching over 11 bases. This CDR3 region has 15 residues. CDR1 MNHNS and CDR2 SASEGT come from the germline V gene. J was trimmed by 5 bases and V by 5 bases; bases with no gene match: 8. CDR3: CASSKTGTGGHEQYF. The DNA of the CDR3 is TGTGCCAGCAGTAAAACCGGGACAGGGGGGCACGAGCAGTACTTC.

The chain links TRBV2 to TRBJ2-3; the D call may be TRBD1 or TRBD2 (7 bases each). The CDR3 runs to 14 residues. The V end was cut by 6 bases, the J end by 3 bases, with 13 bases between. Germline V gives CDR1 SNHLY, CDR2 FYNNEI. The DNA of the CDR3 is TGTGCCAGCAGGACTAGCAGGGGGACAGATACGCAGTATTTT. Encoded protein: CASRTSRGTDTQYF.

The CDR3 DNA follows: TGCGCCAGCAGCGAAAGGACTAGCGGCTACAATGAGCAGTTCTTC. It specifies CASSERTSGYNEQFF. This chain links TRBV5-1 with TRBJ2-1; 10 nucleotides align to TRBD2. Germline V gene sequence: CDR1 SGHRS, CDR2 YFSETQ. This CDR3 has 15 residues. Losses at the gene ends were 4 bases for V and 3 bases for J; bases not matched to a gene: 4. Filled out from reference TRBV5-1 and TRBJ2-1, the complete variable domain reads KAGVTQTPRYLIKTRGQQVTLSCSPISGHRSVSWYQQTPGQGLQFLFEYFSETQRNKGNFPGRFSGRQFSNSRSEMNVSTLELGDSALYLCASSERTSGYNEQFFGPGTRLTVL.

The sample holds a few counts of this clonotype. The chain carries TRBV11-2 and TRBJ2-3; D gene unclear. Germline CDR1 is SGHAT and CDR2 is FQNNGV. The CDR3 runs to 12 residues. With 6 bases removed from V and 2 bases from J, the gap between germline ends came to 6 bases. CDR3 region: CASRSHTDTQYF. The CDR3, as DNA: TGTGCCAGCAGATCCCACACAGATACGCAGTATTTT. Using reference TRBV11-2 and TRBJ2-3 for the parts outside the CDR3, the full variable domain is EAGVAQSPRYKIIEKRQSVAFWCNPISGHATLYWYQQILGQGPKLLIQFQNNGVVDDSQLPKDRFSAERLKGVDSTLKIQPAKLEDSAVYLCASRSHTDTQYFGPGTRLTVL.

This chain links TRBV30 with TRBJ1-2; D gene uncertain. V shed 3 bases and J shed 4 bases, with 12 bases lying between them. The CDR3 is 13 residues long. In germline, CDR1 is GTSNPN, CDR2 SVGIG (reference sequence). The CDR3 DNA reads as TGTGCCTGGAGCCCACTGAGCAGCTATGGCTACACCTTC. It specifies CAWSPLSSYGYTF.

The chain is built from TRBV6-2 or TRBV6-3 and TRBJ1-5; D is possibly TRBD1 (6 bases). Germline V lookup: CDR1 MNHEY, CDR2 SVGEGT. The V and J ends lost 4 bases and 4 bases respectively, with 11 bases between them. This CDR3 comprises 14 residues. The chain's CDR3 is CASSFLQGNQPQHF. DNA for the CDR3: TGTGCCAGCAGTTTCCTACAGGGTAATCAGCCCCAGCATTTT.

The V call is TRBV19, the J call TRBJ1-5, with D uncertain. The ends were cut back, 9 bases at V and 7 bases at J, with 16 bases in the middle. In germline, CDR1 is LNHDA, CDR2 SQIVND (reference sequence). The CDR3 sequence is 13 residues long. The CDR3 sequence: CASAQNTQQPQHF. In nucleotides, the CDR3 is TGTGCCAGCGCGCAGAACACCCAACAGCCCCAGCATTTT.

This clonotype was observed a few times. This chain joins TRBV24-1 and TRBJ2-2; 12 bases fit TRBD2. Germline CDR1 is KGHDR and CDR2 is SFDVKD. J lost 7 bases, V lost 9 bases, and 2 bases had no gene match. This CDR3 has 13 amino acids. CDR3 DNA: TGTGCCACCGGACTAGCGGGACTCGGGGAGCTGTTTTTT. Its protein product is CATGLAGLGELFF.

The chain carries TRBV6-5 and TRBJ2-7; D is perhaps TRBD1 or TRBD2 (5 bases each). Trimming removed 4 bases at V and 4 bases at J, with 14 bases between. This CDR3 has 14 residues. Germline V gene data show CDR1 as MNHEY and CDR2 as SVGAGI. The CDR3 DNA is TGTGCCAGCAGTTTCCGGGACCCCCCGTACGAGCAGTACTTC. Protein product: CASSFRDPPYEQYF.

This clonotype has a handful of counts. The chain couples TRBV12-3 or TRBV12-4 to TRBJ2-5; a weak D match, TRBD2 (5 bases). Trimming removed 3 bases from V and 1 base from J, with 12 bases in between. The CDR3 has 15 residues. The CDR3 loop reads CASSFEDSTQETQYF. Written as DNA, the CDR3 is TGTGCCAGCAGTTTCGAGGACTCGACCCAAGAGACCCAGTACTTC.

This clonotype appeared a few times. The rearrangement joins TRBV27 to TRBJ2-1, with D perhaps TRBD1 or TRBD2 (5 bases each). The CDR3 contains 15 residues. V lost 1 base and J 7 bases, leaving 14 bases between the germline ends. Germline CDR1 MNHEY, CDR2 SMNVEV (reference sequence). CDR3 region: CASSLWGWGSNEQFF. CDR3 nucleotides: TGTGCCAGCAGTTTATGGGGGTGGGGTAGTAATGAGCAGTTCTTC.

Notes on this clonotype: An end of the junction does not agree with germline; a read error may underlie this. The rearrangement links TRBV20-1 to TRBJ2-3; possible D gene TRBD2, 5 bases. Germline V gene lookup returns CDR1 DFQATT and CDR2 SNEGSKA (reference sequence). The CDR3 runs 12 residues. CDR3 nucleotides: TGCAGTGCGAGAGGGTGGGAGAGTACGCAGTATTTT. The encoded protein is CSARGWESTQYF.

This clonotype was counted at least ten times. The chain couples TRBV11-2 to TRBJ2-1; 10 nucleotides line up with TRBD2. CDR1 is SGHAT, CDR2 FQNNGV, per germline. The length of the CDR3 is 15 residues. V gave up 5 bases and J gave up 0 bases; unmatched junction bases: 1. CDR3 loop: CASSASGSSYNEQFF. In DNA, the CDR3 is TGTGCCAGCAGCGCTAGCGGGAGCTCCTACAATGAGCAGTTCTTC.

CDR3 region: CASSPPAGGKNIQYF. DNA for the CDR3: TGTGCCAGCAGCCCCCCAGCGGGAGGGAAAAACATTCAGTACTTC. The chain recombines TRBV7-9 with TRBJ2-4, with 10 bases matching TRBD2. This CDR3 contains 15 residues. After removal of 5 bases from V and 4 bases from J, the junction contained 5 bases not matched to a gene. The germline V gene encodes CDR1 SEHNR and CDR2 FQNEAQ (reference sequence).

The chain joins TRBV5-6 to TRBJ2-7; tentatively, D is TRBD2 (5 bases). Trimming left V 1 base short and J 10 bases short, with 12 bases between. Germline-derived CDR1 and CDR2 are SGHDT and YYEEEE. The CDR3 contains 12 residues. The DNA for the CDR3 is TGTGCCAGCAGCTTGACCGGGGATAATCAGTACTTC. Encoded protein: CASSLTGDNQYF. Based on the CDR3 plus reference TRBV5-6 and TRBJ2-7, the full variable domain is DAGVTQSPTHLIKTRGQQVTLRCSPKSGHDTVSWYQQALGQGPQFIFQYYEEEERQRGNFPDRFSGHQFPNYSSELNVNALLLGDSALYLCASSLTGDNQYFGPGTRLTVT.

This clonotype was counted at least ten times. CDR3 in DNA: TGTGCCAGCTCACCCCCGGGGGGCACAGATACGCAGTATTTT. Amino acid sequence: CASSPPGGTDTQYF. The chain uses TRBV5-5 and TRBJ2-3; the D gene is possibly TRBD2 (6 bases). The V and J ends lost 7 bases and 1 base respectively, with 13 bases between them. Germline values: CDR1 SGHKS, CDR2 YYEKEE (reference sequence). This CDR3 region has 14 residues.

This chain uses TRBV7-9 with TRBJ2-1; TRBD2 agrees at 8 bases. The J segment lost 3 bases and the V segment lost 5 bases, leaving 6 bases of the junction unmatched. This CDR3 contains 15 residues. Germline-derived CDR1 and CDR2 are SEHNR and FQNEAQ (reference sequence). In nucleotides, the CDR3 is TGTGCCAGCAGCACTTTGCGGGGGGACTACAATGAGCAGTTCTTC. Translating it yields CASSTLRGDYNEQFF.

This clonotype occurred a few times. The chain links TRBV5-1 to TRBJ2-3, with no clear D. Looked up from germline, CDR1 is SGHRS and CDR2 is YFSETQ. The CDR3 runs to 15 residues. V was shortened by 0 bases and J by 2 bases, with 10 bases between the two germline ends. The CDR3 here is CASSLGLVPTDTQYF. CDR3 bases: TGCGCCAGCAGCTTGGGCCTAGTGCCCACAGATACGCAGTATTTT.